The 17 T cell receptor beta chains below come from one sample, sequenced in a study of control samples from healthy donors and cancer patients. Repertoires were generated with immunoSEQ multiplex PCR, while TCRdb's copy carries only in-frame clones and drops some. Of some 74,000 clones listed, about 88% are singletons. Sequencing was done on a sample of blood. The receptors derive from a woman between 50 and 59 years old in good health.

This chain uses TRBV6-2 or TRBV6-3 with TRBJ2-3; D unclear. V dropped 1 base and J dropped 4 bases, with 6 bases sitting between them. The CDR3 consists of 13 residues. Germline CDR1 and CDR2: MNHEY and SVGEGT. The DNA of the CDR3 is TGTGCCAGCAGTTACTTCGGAGCAGATACGCAGTATTTT. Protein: CASSYFGADTQYF.

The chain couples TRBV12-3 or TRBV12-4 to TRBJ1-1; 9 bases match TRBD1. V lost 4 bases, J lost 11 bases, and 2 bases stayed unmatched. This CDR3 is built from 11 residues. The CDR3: CASSWDREAFF. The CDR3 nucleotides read TGTGCCAGCAGTTGGGACAGGGAGGCTTTCTTT.

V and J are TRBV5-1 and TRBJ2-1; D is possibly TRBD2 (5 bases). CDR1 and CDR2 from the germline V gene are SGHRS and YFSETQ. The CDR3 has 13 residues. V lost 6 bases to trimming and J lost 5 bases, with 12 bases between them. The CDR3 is CASKVGVDNEQFF. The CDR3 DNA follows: TGCGCCAGCAAAGTCGGGGTTGACAATGAGCAGTTCTTC.

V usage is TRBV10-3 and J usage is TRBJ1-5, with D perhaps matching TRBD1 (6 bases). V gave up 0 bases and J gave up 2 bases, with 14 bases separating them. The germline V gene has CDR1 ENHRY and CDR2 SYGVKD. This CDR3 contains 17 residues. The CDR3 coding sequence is TGTGCCATCAGTGAGTCGTTGGGGGGCAGGGGCAATCAGCCCCAGCATTTT. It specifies CAISESLGGRGNQPQHF.

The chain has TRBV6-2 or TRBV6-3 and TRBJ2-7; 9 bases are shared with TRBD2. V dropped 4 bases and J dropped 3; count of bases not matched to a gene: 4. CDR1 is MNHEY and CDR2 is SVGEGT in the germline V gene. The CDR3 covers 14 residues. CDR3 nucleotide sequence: TGTGCCAGCAGTTGGTTAGCGGGGGACTACGAGCAGTACTTC. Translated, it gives CASSWLAGDYEQYF.

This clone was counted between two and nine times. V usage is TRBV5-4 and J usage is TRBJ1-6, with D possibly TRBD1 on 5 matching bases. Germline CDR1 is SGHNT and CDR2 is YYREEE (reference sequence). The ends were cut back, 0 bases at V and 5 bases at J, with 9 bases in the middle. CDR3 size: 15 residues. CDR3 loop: CASSLALGDNSPLHF. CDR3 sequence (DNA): TGTGCCAGCAGCTTGGCCCTGGGGGATAATTCACCCCTCCACTTT.

CDR3: CASSTRDRGYQETQYF. The CDR3 nucleotides read TGTGCCAGCAGTACCCGGGACAGGGGCTACCAAGAGACCCAGTACTTC. The chain links TRBV27 to TRBJ2-5; 10 bases line up with TRBD1. The CDR3 totals 16 residues. J lost 0 bases, V lost 5 bases, and 6 bases had no gene match. Germline CDR1 is MNHEY and CDR2 is SMNVEV (reference sequence).

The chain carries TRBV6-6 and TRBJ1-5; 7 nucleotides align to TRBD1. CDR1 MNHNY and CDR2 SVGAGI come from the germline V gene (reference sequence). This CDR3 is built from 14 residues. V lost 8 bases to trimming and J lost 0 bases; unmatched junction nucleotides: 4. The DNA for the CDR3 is TGTGCCAGCGGAGGGGGCTCTAGCAATCAGCCCCAGCATTTT. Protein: CASGGGSSNQPQHF.

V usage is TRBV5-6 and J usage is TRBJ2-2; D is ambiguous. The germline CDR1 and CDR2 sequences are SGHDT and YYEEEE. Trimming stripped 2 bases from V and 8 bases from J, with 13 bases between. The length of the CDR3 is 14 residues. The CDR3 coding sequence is TGTGCCAGCAGCTTCTTAGGACCCGTGGGGGAGCTGTTTTTT. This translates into CASSFLGPVGELFF.

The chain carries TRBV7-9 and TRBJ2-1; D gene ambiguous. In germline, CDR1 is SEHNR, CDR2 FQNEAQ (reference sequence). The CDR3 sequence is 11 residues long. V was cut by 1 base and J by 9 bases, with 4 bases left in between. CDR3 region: CASSLVVEQFF. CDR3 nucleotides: TGTGCCAGCAGCTTAGTAGTTGAGCAGTTCTTC.

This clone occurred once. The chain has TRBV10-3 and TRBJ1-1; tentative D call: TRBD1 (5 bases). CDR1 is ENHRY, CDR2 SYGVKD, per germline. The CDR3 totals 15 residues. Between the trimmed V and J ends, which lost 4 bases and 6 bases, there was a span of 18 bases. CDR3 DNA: TGTGCCATCAGTGGGGCTGACAGTGGGATCCCTGAAGCTTTCTTT. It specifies CAISGADSGIPEAFF.

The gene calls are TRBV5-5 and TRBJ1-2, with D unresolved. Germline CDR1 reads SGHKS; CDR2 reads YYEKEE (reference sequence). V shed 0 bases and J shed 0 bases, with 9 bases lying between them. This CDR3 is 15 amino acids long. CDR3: CASSLGRTANYGYTF. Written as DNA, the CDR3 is TGTGCCAGCAGCTTGGGTAGAACAGCTAACTATGGCTACACCTTC.

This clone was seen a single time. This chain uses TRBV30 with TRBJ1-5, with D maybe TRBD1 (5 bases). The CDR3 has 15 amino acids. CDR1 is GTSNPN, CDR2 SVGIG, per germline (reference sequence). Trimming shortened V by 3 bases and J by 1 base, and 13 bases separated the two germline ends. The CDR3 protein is CAWSPGQASNQPQHF. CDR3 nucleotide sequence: TGTGCCTGGAGCCCAGGGCAGGCAAGCAATCAGCCCCAGCATTTT. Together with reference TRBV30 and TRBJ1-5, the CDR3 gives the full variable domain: SQTIHQWPATLVQPVGSPLSLECTVEGTSNPNLYWYRQAAGRGLQLLFYSVGIGQISSEVPQNLSASRPQDRQFILSSKKLLLSDSGFYLCAWSPGQASNQPQHFGDGTRLSIL.

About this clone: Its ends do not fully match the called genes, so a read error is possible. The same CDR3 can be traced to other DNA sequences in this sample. This CDR3 reads CAIPLKEAGASGANVLTF. Here the CDR3 DNA reads TGTGCCATCCCCCTAAAGGAGGCGGGGGCGTCTGGGGCCAACGTCCTGACCTTC. The chain employs TRBV10-3 and TRBJ2-6; possibly TRBD2 for D (7 bases). The V gene's germline CDR1 is ENHRY and CDR2 SYGVKD. The CDR3 consists of 18 residues.

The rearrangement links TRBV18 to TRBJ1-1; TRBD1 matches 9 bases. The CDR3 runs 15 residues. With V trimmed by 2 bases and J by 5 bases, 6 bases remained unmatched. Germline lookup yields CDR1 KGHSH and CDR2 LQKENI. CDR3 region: CASSPTGTGLTEAFF. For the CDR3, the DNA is TGTGCCAGCTCACCAACGGGGACAGGGTTGACTGAAGCTTTCTTT. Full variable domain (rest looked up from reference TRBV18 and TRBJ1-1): NAGVMQNPRHLVRRRGQEARLRCSPMKGHSHVYWYRQLPEEGLKFMVYLQKENIIDESGMPKERFSAEFPKEGPSILRIQQVVRGDSAAYFCASSPTGTGLTEAFFGQGTRLTVV.

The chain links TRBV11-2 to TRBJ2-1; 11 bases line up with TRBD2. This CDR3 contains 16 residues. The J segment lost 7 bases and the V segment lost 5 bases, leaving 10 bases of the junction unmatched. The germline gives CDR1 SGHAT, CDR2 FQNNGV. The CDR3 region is CASSALTSGVRNEQFF. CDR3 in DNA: TGTGCCAGCAGCGCCTTGACTAGCGGGGTTAGGAATGAGCAGTTCTTC.

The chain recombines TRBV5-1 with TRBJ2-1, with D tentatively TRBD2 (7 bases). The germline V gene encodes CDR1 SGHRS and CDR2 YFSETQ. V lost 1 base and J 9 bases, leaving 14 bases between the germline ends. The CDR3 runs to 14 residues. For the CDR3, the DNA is TGCGCCAGCAGCTTGAACGGGGGGCCTGGTGAGCAGTTCTTC. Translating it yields CASSLNGGPGEQFF. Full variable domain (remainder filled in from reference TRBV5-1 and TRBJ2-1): KAGVTQTPRYLIKTRGQQVTLSCSPISGHRSVSWYQQTPGQGLQFLFEYFSETQRNKGNFPGRFSGRQFSNSRSEMNVSTLELGDSALYLCASSLNGGPGEQFFGPGTRLTVL.